This T cell receptor beta chain was captured in a study of shared clonotypes between healthy human individuals. Across the study: Every donor yielded three CD4 naive, three CD4 memory, two CD8 naive and one CD8 memory plate. General study results and limits: Clonotypes which were not shared had lower generation probabilities than clonotypes that all four donors shared.

Notes on this clone: The antigen is not known.

All donors qualified as healthy HIV-negative adults and had experienced no recent acute infections or vaccinations. Per the original methods: Filtering differed because ImmunoSEQ produced junction-only sequences that carried no quality scores. Measured with immunoSEQ multiplex PCR; TCRdb has only the in-frame clones, and not every one. The DNA was the basis for D and trimming; V, J and clone size are from that table. The sample comprises under 600,000 clones, approximately 97% of which are singletons, and 0.057% rests with the top ten. Trimming pared 4 bases from V and 4 bases from J, leaving 18 bases between. Germline V gene data show CDR1 as WNHNN and CDR2 as SYGVQD (reference sequence). CDR3 size: 16 residues.

Sequencing was done on a sample of naive CD4+ T cells sorted from blood. Stated subset: CD45RA+ positively selected. The source is a woman in her 30s in good health. The chain is built from TRBV10-1 and TRBJ2-3; a possible D gene is TRBD2 (5 bases). CDR3 coding DNA: TGCGCCAGCAGTGGAGGAGCGGCCACAGAAGCAGATACGCAGTATTTT. Its protein is CASSGGAATEADTQYF.